This T cell receptor beta chain appears in the sequencing data of a study of CD8 T cells in ankylosing spondylitis. The study, taken as a whole, reports: Researchers reportedly found disease-linked clones significantly enriched in matched ankylosing spondylitis synovial fluid.

Each CDR3 protein is one row after TCRdb ran MiXCR on the 5' RACE reads. The profile shows about 250,000 distinct CDR3 sequences, 10% to 13% of them singletons. The germline V and J ends were trimmed by 2 bases and 0 bases, with 7 bases remaining between them. The CDR3 is made up of 15 amino acids. In its sample, this clonotype was seen many times. The antigen remains unidentified. V gene TRBV12-3 or TRBV12-4 combines with J gene TRBJ2-2; D is perhaps TRBD1 (5 bases). The sample comprised blood, either unsorted or a sorted T cell fraction (not recorded which). The TCR comes from a male donor with ankylosing spondylitis or in good health (not recorded which). The CDR3 nucleotides are TGTGCCAGCAGTTTAAGGGGCACGAACACCGGGGAGCTGTTTTTT. Its translation is CASSLRGTNTGELFF.